Listed here are 26 T cell receptor beta chains from one sample, sequenced in a study of T cell repertoires in ileal Crohn's disease. Sequencing used immunoSEQ multiplex PCR; TCRdb keeps in-frame clones, though not all of them. Of under 35,000 clones listed, about 82% are singletons. The source material was ileal tissue. The origin of the receptors is an adult with Crohn's disease.

J is TRBJ2-2 and V is TRBV6-6; TRBD2 might be the D (5 bases). Germline V CDR1 and CDR2: MNHNY, SVGAGI (reference sequence). Trimming removed 0 bases at V and 4 bases at J, with 12 bases between. This CDR3 contains 16 residues. The DNA of the CDR3 is TGTGCCAGCAGTTACTCGGCTGGAGGAGGCACCGGGGAGCTGTTTTTT. This encodes CASSYSAGGGTGELFF.

This clone occurred a few times. The chain links TRBV6-6 to TRBJ1-2; 8 bases match TRBD1. The trim removed 4 bases at V and 4 bases at J, leaving 5 bases unmatched. The CDR3 is 14 residues long. Germline values: CDR1 MNHNY, CDR2 SVGAGI (reference sequence). In DNA, the CDR3 is TGTGCCAGCAGTTCCCGACAGGGGAGCTATGGCTACACCTTC. This translates into CASSSRQGSYGYTF.

J is TRBJ2-4 and V is TRBV7-2; maybe TRBD1 (6 bases). Germline V gene sequence: CDR1 SGHTA, CDR2 FQGNSA. The CDR3 has 16 residues. Deletions cut 0 bases from V and 7 bases from J, with 16 bases between. Here the CDR3 reads CASSLAHRVGLNIQYF. In DNA form, the CDR3 reads TGTGCCAGCAGCTTAGCCCACAGGGTCGGGTTGAACATTCAGTACTTC.

The rearrangement joins TRBV5-4 to TRBJ2-5; no reliable D call. Trimming shortened V by 0 bases and J by 4 bases, and 4 bases separated the two germline ends. The CDR3 extends over 12 amino acids. Germline values: CDR1 SGHNT, CDR2 YYREEE (reference sequence). The CDR3 here is CASSLDRETQYF. The CDR3 nucleotides are TGTGCCAGCAGCTTGGATAGAGAGACCCAGTACTTC.

The rearrangement joins TRBV2 to TRBJ2-7; D unclear. In germline, CDR1 is SNHLY, CDR2 FYNNEI. This CDR3 is 14 amino acids long. V shed 6 bases and J shed 4 bases, with 16 bases lying between them. In nucleotides, the CDR3 is TGTGCCAGCAGCCCTAATCCGACGGGTTACGAGCAGTACTTC. As protein: CASSPNPTGYEQYF. Full variable domain (rest looked up from reference TRBV2 and TRBJ2-7): EPEVTQTPSHQVTQMGQEVILRCVPISNHLYFYWYRQILGQKVEFLVSFYNNEISEKSEIFDDQFSVERPDGSNFTLKIRSTKLEDSAMYFCASSPNPTGYEQYFGPGTRLTVT.

The chain carries TRBV10-3 and TRBJ1-6, with TRBD1 matching over 8 bases. The germline gives CDR1 ENHRY, CDR2 SYGVKD. This CDR3 is 13 amino acids long. V shed 8 bases, J shed 9 bases, and the junction held 6 bases outside the gene matches. The CDR3 bases are TGTGCCATCGCCGGGACAGGAGGTTCACCCCTCCACTTT. Its protein product is CAIAGTGGSPLHF.

This clone was seen a few times. The chain employs TRBV5-4 and TRBJ2-7; D might be TRBD1 (7 bases). Trimming removed 4 bases at V and 6 bases at J, with 17 bases between. Germline V gene data show CDR1 as SGHNT and CDR2 as YYREEE (reference sequence). The CDR3 sequence is 14 residues long. CDR3 protein: CASSGLQGKGEQYF. The CDR3 nucleotides read TGTGCCAGCAGCGGACTACAGGGGAAGGGCGAGCAGTACTTC.

This rearrangement joins TRBV7-9 to TRBJ2-1; D might be TRBD1 (6 bases). The germline gives CDR1 SEHNR, CDR2 FQNEAQ (reference sequence). V lost 7 bases to trimming and J lost 4 bases, with 17 bases between them. The CDR3 totals 15 residues. The CDR3 coding sequence is TGTGCCAGCACCAACCCAGGGGCCCAGTACAATGAGCAGTTCTTC. It codes for CASTNPGAQYNEQFF.

CDR3 bases: TGTGCCAGCAGCTTCGGGACTGGCGAGCAGTACTTC. Amino acid sequence: CASSFGTGEQYF. The rearrangement uses TRBV11-3 and TRBJ2-7; tentatively, D is TRBD2 (6 bases). The CDR3 is 12 residues long. V was shortened by 3 bases and J by 6 bases, with 9 bases between the two germline ends. The germline V gene encodes CDR1 SGHNT and CDR2 YENEEA.

J is TRBJ2-1 and V is TRBV5-6, with 7 positions matching TRBD1. The CDR3 spans 14 residues. From germline, CDR1 is SGHDT and CDR2 YYEEEE. V shed 4 bases, J shed 10 bases, and the junction held 11 bases outside the gene matches. The CDR3 reads CASSPNYRGGEQFF. As DNA, the CDR3 is TGTGCCAGCAGCCCTAACTACAGGGGTGGCGAGCAGTTCTTC.

Notes on this clone: In the same sample, other DNA sequences code for this CDR3. V usage is TRBV9 and J usage is TRBJ2-3, with TRBD2 matching 10 bases. CDR1 SGDLS and CDR2 YYNGEE come from the germline V gene. This CDR3 comprises 15 residues. With 2 bases clipped from V and 1 base from J, the junction kept 1 base outside the gene matches. The DNA of the CDR3 is TGTGCCAGCAGCGTTGGGACTAGCGGCACAGATACGCAGTATTTT. It translates to CASSVGTSGTDTQYF. Full variable domain (rest looked up from reference TRBV9 and TRBJ2-3): DSGVTQTPKHLITATGQRVTLRCSPRSGDLSVYWYQQSLDQGLQFLIQYYNGEERAKGNILERFSAQQFPDLHSELNLSSLELGDSALYFCASSVGTSGTDTQYFGPGTRLTVL.

The CDR3 DNA follows: TGTGCCAGCAGCCCGGAAATAGGGACTACCGGTGAGACCCAGTACTTC. This gives the protein CASSPEIGTTGETQYF. This chain joins TRBV7-9 and TRBJ2-5; 7 bases line up with TRBD2. The J segment lost 5 bases and the V segment lost 5 bases, leaving 14 bases of the junction unmatched. The CDR3 has 16 residues. Germline V CDR1 and CDR2: SEHNR, FQNEAQ (reference sequence).

The gene calls are TRBV28 and TRBJ2-5, with D perhaps matching TRBD1 (6 bases). The length of the CDR3 is 14 residues. Deletions cut 5 bases from V and 2 bases from J, with 12 bases between. Germline V lookup: CDR1 MDHEN, CDR2 SYDVKM. CDR3 sequence reads: CASSHQQGQETQYF. DNA for the CDR3: TGTGCCAGCAGTCACCAACAGGGACAAGAGACCCAGTACTTC.

The rearrangement joins TRBV21-1 to TRBJ1-1. TRBV21-1 is a pseudogene segment. The CDR3 runs to 17 residues. CDR3 residues: CASSKRKSPGKDTEAFF. The CDR3, as DNA: TGTGCCAGCAGCAAAAGAAAGTCCCCGGGTAAGGACACTGAAGCTTTCTTT.

The rearrangement uses TRBV5-1 and TRBJ2-3; weak D call: TRBD1 (5 bases). Germline V gene sequence: CDR1 SGHRS, CDR2 YFSETQ. This CDR3 is 13 amino acids long. Trimming pared 7 bases from V and 0 bases from J, leaving 9 bases between. The CDR3 is CASQGWSTDTQYF. The CDR3, as DNA: TGCGCCAGCCAGGGCTGGAGCACAGATACGCAGTATTTT.

This chain joins TRBV18 and TRBJ1-2, with 7 bases that match TRBD1. The junction had 3 bases not matched to a gene; V was cut back by 2 bases and J by 6 bases. In germline, CDR1 is KGHSH, CDR2 LQKENI. The CDR3 spans 13 residues. The CDR3 loop reads CASSPTGVDGYTF. In DNA form, the CDR3 reads TGTGCCAGCTCACCAACAGGGGTCGATGGCTACACCTTC.

This clone was seen a handful of times. This sample includes further DNA sequences coding for the same CDR3. The rearrangement uses TRBV5-1 and TRBJ2-7; 12 nucleotides line up with TRBD2. Germline-derived CDR1 and CDR2 are SGHRS and YFSETQ. The V and J ends lost 4 bases and 3 bases, in that order; junction bases with no gene match: 5. This CDR3 is built from 15 residues. The CDR3 loop reads CASSLGLAGLYEQYF. The DNA of the CDR3 is TGCGCCAGCAGCCTAGGACTAGCGGGGCTCTACGAGCAGTACTTC.

This chain uses TRBV14 with TRBJ2-2; 7 bases are shared with TRBD1. Unmatched junction bases numbered 8, after V lost 3 bases and J lost 4 bases. Germline values: CDR1 SGHDN, CDR2 FVKESK. The length of the CDR3 is 16 residues. This CDR3 is CASSQKLGQPTGELFF. CDR3 DNA sequence: TGTGCCAGCAGCCAGAAGTTGGGACAGCCCACCGGGGAGCTGTTTTTT.

CDR3 DNA: TGTGCCAGCAGTACACCTAGCGGGAGAACAGATACGCAGTATTTT. Translated, it gives CASSTPSGRTDTQYF. The chain links TRBV6-6 to TRBJ2-3, with 10 nucleotides matching TRBD2. The CDR3 is 15 residues long. Germline V gives CDR1 MNHNY, CDR2 SVGAGI (reference sequence). The ends lost 5 bases at V and 3 bases at J; junction bases unmatched: 5.

V gene TRBV5-4 combines with J gene TRBJ2-1; unclear D gene. CDR3 length: 16 residues. V was cut by 4 bases and J by 4 bases, with 18 bases left in between. CDR1 and CDR2 (germline): SGHNT, YYREEE (reference sequence). The CDR3 spells CASSLSVSLPYNEQFF. The DNA for the CDR3 is TGTGCCAGCAGCCTCTCCGTTAGCCTCCCATACAATGAGCAGTTCTTC.

The genes are TRBV5-1 and TRBJ2-3; D unclear. The ends were cut back, 0 bases at V and 3 bases at J, with 8 bases in the middle. Germline lookup yields CDR1 SGHRS and CDR2 YFSETQ. CDR3 length: 14 amino acids. The CDR3 nucleotides read TGCGCCAGCAGCTTGGGTAGTTCAACAGATACGCAGTATTTT. It translates to CASSLGSSTDTQYF.

The rearrangement links TRBV5-1 to TRBJ2-7; 7 nucleotides line up with TRBD1. Unmatched junction bases numbered 6, after V lost 4 bases and J lost 5 bases. The CDR3 runs to 13 residues. Germline loops: CDR1 SGHRS, CDR2 YFSETQ. This chain's CDR3 is CASSTDRPNEQYF. The CDR3 nucleotides are TGCGCCAGCAGCACGGACAGGCCCAACGAGCAGTACTTC.

The chain carries TRBV18 and TRBJ2-2; 10 bases align to TRBD1. V dropped 3 bases and J dropped 6; count of bases not matched to a gene: 10. This CDR3 has 17 amino acids. Germline values: CDR1 KGHSH, CDR2 LQKENI. The CDR3 DNA follows: TGTGCCAGCTCACCCCTAAAAGGGACAGGGGTCTCCGGGGAGCTGTTTTTT. It codes for CASSPLKGTGVSGELFF.

The rearrangement uses TRBV7-9 and TRBJ1-5; 11 nucleotides agree with TRBD1. After removal of 5 bases from V and 6 bases from J, the junction contained 9 bases not matched to a gene. In germline, CDR1 is SEHNR, CDR2 FQNEAQ (reference sequence). This CDR3 region has 16 residues. The CDR3 bases are TGTGCCAGCAGCATGACCGGGACAGGGGGTAGTCAGCCCCAGCATTTT. It yields the protein CASSMTGTGGSQPQHF.

The chain is built from TRBV4-1 and TRBJ2-1, with D unclear. Germline V gene lookup returns CDR1 MGHRA and CDR2 YSYEKL. The CDR3 spans 14 residues. Deletions cut 1 base from V and 10 bases from J, with 14 bases between. DNA of the CDR3: TGCGCCAGCAGCCAAGTGTCGGCAGGTCACGAGCAGTTCTTC. Encoded protein: CASSQVSAGHEQFF.

The J gene is TRBJ2-3, the V gene TRBV5-1; 8 bases agree with TRBD2. Germline CDR1 and CDR2: SGHRS and YFSETQ. The junction had 9 bases not matched to a gene; V was cut back by 1 base and J by 5 bases. This CDR3 has 16 residues. CDR3 nucleotides: TGCGCCAGCAGCTTGTCTCGGGGGGGGGCTATAGATACGCAGTATTTT. It yields the protein CASSLSRGGAIDTQYF. Based on the CDR3 plus reference TRBV5-1 and TRBJ2-3, the full variable domain is KAGVTQTPRYLIKTRGQQVTLSCSPISGHRSVSWYQQTPGQGLQFLFEYFSETQRNKGNFPGRFSGRQFSNSRSEMNVSTLELGDSALYLCASSLSRGGAIDTQYFGPGTRLTVL.